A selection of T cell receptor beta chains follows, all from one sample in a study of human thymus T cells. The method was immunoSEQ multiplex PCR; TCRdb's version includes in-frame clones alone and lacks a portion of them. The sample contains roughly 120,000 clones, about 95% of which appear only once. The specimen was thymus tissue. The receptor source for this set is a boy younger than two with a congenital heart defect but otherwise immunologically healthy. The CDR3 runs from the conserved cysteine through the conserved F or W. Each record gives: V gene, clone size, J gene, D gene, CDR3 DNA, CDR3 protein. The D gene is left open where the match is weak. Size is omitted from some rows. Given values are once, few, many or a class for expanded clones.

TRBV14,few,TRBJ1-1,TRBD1,TGTGCCAGCAGCGAGGACAGGCACACTGAAGCTTTCTTT,CASSEDRHTEAFF
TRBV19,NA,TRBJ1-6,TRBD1,TGTGCCAGTAGTGGGGACAGGGGTGCTTCACCCCTCCACTTT,CASSGDRGASPLHF
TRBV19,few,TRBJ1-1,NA,TGTGCCAGTAGTGGAGACGCTGAAGCTTTCTTT,CASSGDAEAFF
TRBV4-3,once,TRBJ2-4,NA,TGCGCCAGCAGCCAAGATCACGGGAGCGTAGGGGAAATTCAGTACTTC,CASSQDHGSVGEIQYF
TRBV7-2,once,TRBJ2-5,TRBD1,TGTGCCAGCAGTCCCCGGGGACAGGACAAAGAGACCCAGTACTTC,CASSPRGQDKETQYF
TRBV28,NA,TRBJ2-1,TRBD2,TGTGCCAGCAGTTCCTCCCGTTTTACTAGCGGGGGGTACAATGAGCAGTTCTTC,CASSSSRFTSGGYNEQFF
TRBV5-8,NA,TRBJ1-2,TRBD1,TGTGCCAGCAGCTTGCTCAGGGGGCGCGACGTAGACTATGGCTACACCTTC,CASSLLRGRDVDYGYTF
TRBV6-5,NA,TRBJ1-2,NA,TGTGCCAGCAGTTACGAGGGCATATCCTATGGCTACACCTTC,CASSYEGISYGYTF
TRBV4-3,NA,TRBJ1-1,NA,TGCGCCAGCAGCCGAACCAGTCACCAGTCAGTGTTTGAAGCTTTCTTT,CASSRTSHQSVFEAFF
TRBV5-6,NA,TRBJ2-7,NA,TGTGCCAGCAGCTTGGCGGCAGGGGAGGAGGGTCCGGGGGACTACGAGCAGTACTTC,CASSLAAGEEGPGDYEQYF
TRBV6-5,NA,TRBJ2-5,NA,TGTGCCAGCAGTTACATGATGGGAGAGACCCAGTACTTC,CASSYMMGETQYF
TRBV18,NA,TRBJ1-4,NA,TGTGCCAGCTCACCAGGGAGCGGGTATGAAAAACTGTTTTTT,CASSPGSGYEKLFF
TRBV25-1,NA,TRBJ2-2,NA,TGTGCCAGCAGTGAACCCGACAGAAACCTCAACACCGGGGAGCTGTTTTTT,CASSEPDRNLNTGELFF
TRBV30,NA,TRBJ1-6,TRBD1,TGTGCCTGGAGCGGGACAGGGGTGAATTCACCCCTCCACTTT,CAWSGTGVNSPLHF
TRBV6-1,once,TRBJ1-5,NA,TGTGCCAGCAGCCCAACAGGGTTCCCCAATCAGCCCCAGCATTTT,CASSPTGFPNQPQHF
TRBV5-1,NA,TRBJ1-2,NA,TGCGCCAGCAGCATAATACCAAGGGGCAGAAATGGCTACACCTTC,CASSIIPRGRNGYTF
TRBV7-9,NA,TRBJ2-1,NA,TGTGCCAGCAGCTTAGGTTTCGGGGGCCGTGAGCAGTTCTTC,CASSLGFGGREQFF
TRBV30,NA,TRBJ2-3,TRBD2,TGTGCCTGGAGTAACCTAAGGCTAGCGGAATCAGATACGCAGTATTTT,CAWSNLRLAESDTQYF
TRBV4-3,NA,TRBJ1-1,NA,TGCGCCAGCAGCCGCGACGGCCACCTGAACACTGAAGCTTTCTTT,CASSRDGHLNTEAFF
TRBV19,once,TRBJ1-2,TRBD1,TGTGCCAGCAGGACAGGGGATGGCTACACCTTC,CASRTGDGYTF
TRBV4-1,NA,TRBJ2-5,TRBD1,TGCGCCAGCAGCAAGGACAGGGGGCAGGAGACCCAGTACTTC,CASSKDRGQETQYF
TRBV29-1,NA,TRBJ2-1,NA,TGCAGCGCCCCCCGGACCTTCCCCTACAATGAGCAGTTCTTC,CSAPRTFPYNEQFF
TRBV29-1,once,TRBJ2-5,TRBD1,TGCAGCGGTGGACAGGGGGGCAGGGGGACCCAGTACTTC,CSGGQGGRGTQYF
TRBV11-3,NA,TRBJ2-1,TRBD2,TGTGCCAGCAGCTTTCTCCGGACTAGCGGGGGGACTAATGAGCAGTTCTTC,CASSFLRTSGGTNEQFF
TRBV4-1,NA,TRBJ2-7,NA,TGCGCCAGCAGCCAAGATCGTGGGACTGGATCTTACGAGCAGTACTTC,CASSQDRGTGSYEQYF
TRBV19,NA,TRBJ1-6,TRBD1,TGTGCCAGTAGTCCGCCGGGACAGAATAATTCACCCCTCCACTTT,CASSPPGQNNSPLHF
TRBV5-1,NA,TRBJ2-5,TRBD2,TGCGCCAGCAGCTTTTTCCCCCGACTAGCGGGGGTGGGGGAGACCCAGTACTTC,CASSFFPRLAGVGETQYF
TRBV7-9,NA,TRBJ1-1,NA,TGTGCCAGCAGCTCAAACCTCAGGGGTAACACTGAAGCTTTCTTT,CASSSNLRGNTEAFF
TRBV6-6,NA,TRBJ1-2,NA,TGTGCCAGCAGTTACTCGAGGTCCCGTAGGGGTTTTGGCTACACCTTC,CASSYSRSRRGFGYTF
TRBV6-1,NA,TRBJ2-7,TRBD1,TGTGCCAGCAGTGAGGGCAGACAGGGTTCACTTTCCTACGAGCAGTACTTC,CASSEGRQGSLSYEQYF
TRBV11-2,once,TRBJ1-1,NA,TGTGCCAGCAGCTCTTCGCCGACCCGGGGCGAGACTGAAGCTTTCTTT,CASSSSPTRGETEAFF
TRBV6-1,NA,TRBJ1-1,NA,TGTGCCAGCAGTGAAAGAATCGAGGGGTCCCTGACTGAAGCTTTCTTT,CASSERIEGSLTEAFF
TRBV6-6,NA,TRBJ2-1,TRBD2,TGTGCCAGCAGTCGCGGACTAGCGAGAAACAATGAGCAGTTCTTC,CASSRGLARNNEQFF
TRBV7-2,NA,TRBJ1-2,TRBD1,TGTGCCAGCACCCCGGACAGGGGTAACTATGGCTACACCTTC,CASTPDRGNYGYTF
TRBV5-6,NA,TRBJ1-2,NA,TGTGCCAGCAGCTCCGAAATGCCGGGCCACCCCCCTTATGGCTACACCTTC,CASSSEMPGHPPYGYTF
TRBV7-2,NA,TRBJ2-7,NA,TGTGCCAGCAGCTCGTCCTCCTACGAGCAGTACTTC,CASSSSSYEQYF
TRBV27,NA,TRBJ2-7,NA,TGTGCCAGCAGTTTAGATGGGAGCCCCTACGAGCAGTACTTC,CASSLDGSPYEQYF
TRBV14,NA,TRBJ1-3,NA,TGTGCCAGCAGCCCTCCGGGCCCCCCCATGTTCTCTGGAAACACCATATATTTT,CASSPPGPPMFSGNTIYF
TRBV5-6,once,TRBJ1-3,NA,TGTGCCAGCAGCTTGGCCTCATCTAACACCATATATTTT,CASSLASSNTIYF
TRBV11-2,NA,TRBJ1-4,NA,TGTGCCAGCAGCTTAGTTAGGGGTGGTGAAAAACTGTTTTTT,CASSLVRGGEKLFF
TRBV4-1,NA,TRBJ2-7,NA,TGCGCCAGCAGCCAAGAATGGGACAAAACCTACGAGCAGTACTTC,CASSQEWDKTYEQYF
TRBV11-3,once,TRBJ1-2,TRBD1,TGTGCCAGCAGCTCAGGGGTCTCAGGGGGGCTTGGCTACACCTTC,CASSSGVSGGLGYTF
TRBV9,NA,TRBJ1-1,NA,TGTGCCAGCAGCAGAAGGGGGTGGGACACTGAAGCTTTCTTT,CASSRRGWDTEAFF
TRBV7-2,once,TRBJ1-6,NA,TGTGCCAGCAGTAAATTCATCACATCGTACCCCTATAATTCACCCCTCCACTTT,CASSKFITSYPYNSPLHF
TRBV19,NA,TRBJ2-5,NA,TGTGCCAGTAGTATCAGGACTGCTCAAGAAGAGACCCAGTACTTC,CASSIRTAQEETQYF
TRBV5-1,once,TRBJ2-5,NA,TGCGCCAGCAGCCCCCGGACTGAAGTGGGAGAGACCCAGTACTTC,CASSPRTEVGETQYF
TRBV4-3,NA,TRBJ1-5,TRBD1,TGCGCCAGCAGCCAAGATTTGGGCAGGGGGTTTTGGCAGCCCCAGCATTTT,CASSQDLGRGFWQPQHF
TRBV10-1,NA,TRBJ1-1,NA,TGCGCCAGCAGTGAGTCGACGGGGCGGATTGAAGCTTTCTTT,CASSESTGRIEAFF
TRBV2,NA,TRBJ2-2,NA,TGTGCCAGCAGTGAAAACAGCCTCACCGGGGAGCTGTTTTTT,CASSENSLTGELFF
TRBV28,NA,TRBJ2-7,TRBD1,TGTGCCAGCAGTTTAATCGGACAGGGCGAGCAGTACTTC,CASSLIGQGEQYF
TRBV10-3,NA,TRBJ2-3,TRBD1,TGTGCCATCAGGAACAGGGGTGGTGGAACAGATACGCAGTATTTT,CAIRNRGGGTDTQYF
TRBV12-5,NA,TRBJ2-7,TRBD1,TGTGCTAGTGGTAACAGGGGCGGATCCTACGAGCAGTACTTC,CASGNRGGSYEQYF
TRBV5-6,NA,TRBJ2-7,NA,TGTGCCAGCAGCTTGGGTGGACCCTACGAGCAGTACTTC,CASSLGGPYEQYF
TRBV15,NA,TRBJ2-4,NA,TGTGCCACCAGCAGAGACGGACCCAAAAACATTCAGTACTTC,CATSRDGPKNIQYF
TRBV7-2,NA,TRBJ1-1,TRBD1,TGTGCCAGCAGCCAGCAAACGGGACAGTTTAACACTGAAGCTTTCTTT,CASSQQTGQFNTEAFF
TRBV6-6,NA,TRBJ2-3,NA,TGTGCCAGCAGTTCAAGGACTCCGGCCACAGATACGCAGTATTTT,CASSSRTPATDTQYF
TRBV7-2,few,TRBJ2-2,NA,TGTGCCAGCAGCTTAAAATTATTGAGGGGCGATGCCGGGGAGCTGTTTTTT,CASSLKLLRGDAGELFF
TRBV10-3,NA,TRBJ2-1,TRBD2,TGTGCCATCAGCCTGGGACTAGCGGGGGACCCTTACAATGAGCAGTTCTTC,CAISLGLAGDPYNEQFF
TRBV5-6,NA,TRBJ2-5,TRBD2,TGTGCCAGCAGCGCCAGGACTAGCGGGGGGCCGCGAGAGACCCAGTACTTC,CASSARTSGGPRETQYF
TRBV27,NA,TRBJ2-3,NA,TGTGCCAGCAGGCCCTTTCGGGCGAGCCATAATACGCAGTATTTT,CASRPFRASHNTQYF